This T cell receptor beta chain was sequenced in a study of T-cell memory formation after mild COVID-19. Across the whole study: TCR clusters mostly belonged to single donors. Study conclusions and caveats: Clones that contracted clustered mainly in CM and EM if CD4+ and in EMRA if CD8+.

TCR alpha and TCR beta cDNA libraries with sample barcodes and UMIs came from 5'RACE using constant-segment primers. TCRdb ran MiXCR on the 5' RACE reads and lists one entry per CDR3 protein. The data contain roughly 150,000 distinct CDR3 sequences, approximately 14% of them singletons. The CDR3 is 15 residues long. Germline V gene data show CDR1 as SGDLS and CDR2 as YYNGEE. The V end was cut by 4 bases, the J end by 0 bases, with 13 bases between. Points on this clonotype: Its antigen is not identified.

The sequence derives from an adult woman who had mild COVID-19 (a few samples of this study predate the infection). Cell type and time point are not known. The sample taken for sequencing was PBMCs or a T cell subset sorted from them (not recorded which). The chain is built from TRBV9 and TRBJ2-5; no firm D call. The CDR3 protein is CASSSYGGHQETQYF. CDR3 bases: TGTGCCAGCAGCAGTTACGGTGGACACCAAGAGACCCAGTACTTC.